The 14 T cell receptor beta chains presented below share a single source sample, sequenced in a study of CD8+CD57+ T cells in acquired aplastic anemia. The template used for profiling TCR beta VDJ and CDR3 was genomic DNA. In TCRdb, the reads were re-called with MiXCR into one record per CDR3 protein. The table includes about 200,000 distinct CDR3 sequences, 65% detected once. It was patients with CD8+CD57+ cell expansion by flow cytometry who were chosen for sequencing. Input material: sorted CD4+, CD8+, or CD8+CD57+ T cells (not recorded which) from PBMCs. These receptors were taken from a human donor with aplastic anemia.

This clonotype was seen a handful of times. The V gene is TRBV5-1, the J gene TRBJ2-7, with 9 bases that match TRBD2. The trim removed 1 base at V and 3 bases at J, leaving 2 bases unmatched. The CDR3 is made up of 14 amino acids. From germline, CDR1 is SGHRS and CDR2 YFSETQ. The CDR3 coding sequence is TGCGCCAGCAGCTTGCAAGCGGGGGGCTACGAGCAGTACTTC. It encodes CASSLQAGGYEQYF.

The chain links TRBV12-3 or TRBV12-4 to TRBJ2-7, with D perhaps matching TRBD1 or TRBD2 (7 bases each). V was cut by 7 bases and J by 7 bases, with 17 bases left in between. This CDR3 has 13 amino acids. CDR3 region: CASIQGGGYEQYF. The CDR3 region has the DNA TGTGCCAGCATTCAGGGGGGGGGCTATGAGCAGTACTTC.

This clonotype was found many times. CDR3 protein: CASSENWELFF. The CDR3, as DNA: TGCGCCAGCAGTGAGAATTGGGAGCTGTTTTTT. The genes are TRBV10-1 and TRBJ2-2; D uncertain. The CDR3 is made up of 11 amino acids. V was trimmed by 2 bases and J by 9 bases, leaving 4 bases between them. The germline V gene has CDR1 WNHNN and CDR2 SYGVQD (reference sequence).

The V call is TRBV11-2, the J call TRBJ1-4; no reliable D call. This CDR3 is 13 amino acids long. With 7 bases removed from V and 7 bases from J, the gap between germline ends came to 13 bases. Germline V gives CDR1 SGHAT, CDR2 FQNNGV. CDR3 DNA sequence: TGTGCCAGCATCTCCAGCCTTAGTGAAAAACTGTTTTTT. The encoded protein is CASISSLSEKLFF.

This chain uses TRBV7-9 with TRBJ2-2, with TRBD1 matching 7 bases. The CDR3 is 16 residues long. J lost 2 bases, V lost 6 bases, and 9 bases had no gene match. Per the germline V gene, CDR1 is SEHNR and CDR2 is FQNEAQ (reference sequence). CDR3 coding DNA: TGTGCCAGCAGACGAACAGGGGCGACCAACACCGGGGAGCTGTTTTTT. Translated, it gives CASRRTGATNTGELFF.

This clonotype has only a few counts. V usage is TRBV29-1 and J usage is TRBJ1-1, with D possibly TRBD1 on 5 matching bases. V lost 6 bases to trimming and J lost 7 bases, with 15 bases between them. In germline, CDR1 is SQVTM, CDR2 ANQGSEA. The CDR3 length is 12 residues. The DNA of the CDR3 is TGCAGCGTGACCAGGGTGGGGTATGAAGCTTTCTTT. This encodes CSVTRVGYEAFF.

The chain carries TRBV29-1 and TRBJ1-2; TRBD1 matches 7 bases. J was trimmed by 4 bases and V by 0 bases; bases with no gene match: 14. The CDR3 contains 17 residues. Germline V gene data show CDR1 as SQVTM and CDR2 as ANQGSEA. The chain's CDR3 is CSVEELGTEELLYGYTF. CDR3 DNA: TGCAGCGTTGAAGAACTAGGGACAGAGGAGCTTCTCTATGGCTACACCTTC.

The chain has TRBV19 and TRBJ2-5, with TRBD2 identical over 7 bases. V shed 2 bases, J shed 5 bases, and the junction held 8 bases outside the gene matches. Germline-derived CDR1 and CDR2 are LNHDA and SQIVND (reference sequence). The CDR3 runs to 15 residues. The CDR3 nucleotides read TGTGCCAGTAGTATATTTGCGGGAGACTTGGAGACCCAGTACTTC. The encoded protein is CASSIFAGDLETQYF.

CDR3 in amino acids: CASSDTTGGVGYTF. CDR3 DNA sequence: TGTGCCAGCAGCGACACGACAGGGGGCGTTGGCTACACCTTC. J is TRBJ1-2 and V is TRBV7-3, with 10 nucleotides matching TRBD1. Trimming at V came to 5 bases and at J to 7 bases, leaving 7 bases not matched to a gene. Germline CDR1 is SGHTA and CDR2 is FQGTGA. The CDR3 spans 14 residues.

This chain joins TRBV4-1 and TRBJ2-7, with 7 bases fitting TRBD1. Per germline, CDR1 MGHRA and CDR2 YSYEKL. The length of the CDR3 is 16 residues. With 0 bases clipped from V and 7 bases from J, the junction kept 12 bases outside the gene matches. Here the CDR3 DNA reads TGCGCCAGCAGCCAAGATCTAACAGCCAGGGGGTGGGAGCAGTACTTC. Its protein is CASSQDLTARGWEQYF.

This clonotype was found many times. The V call is TRBV9, the J call TRBJ2-7; D may be TRBD1 (6 bases). Germline assignment: CDR1 SGDLS and CDR2 YYNGEE. V was clipped by 0 bases and J by 2 bases, with 12 bases between them. CDR3 length equals 15 residues. Here the CDR3 reads CASSVGYRDPYEQYF. For the CDR3, the DNA is TGTGCCAGCAGCGTAGGGTACAGGGATCCCTACGAGCAGTACTTC.

The rearrangement uses TRBV5-8 and TRBJ2-3, with D hard to call. Germline CDR1 SGHTS, CDR2 YDEGEE. The ends were cut back, 0 bases at V and 5 bases at J, with 4 bases in the middle. The CDR3 contains 12 residues. CDR3 sequence: CASSLDRDTQYF. DNA for the CDR3: TGTGCCAGCAGCTTGGACAGAGATACGCAGTATTTT. The complete variable domain, with remaining parts taken from reference TRBV5-8 and TRBJ2-3, reads EAGVTQSPTHLIKTRGQQATLRCSPISGHTSVYWYQQALGLGLQFLLWYDEGEERNRGNFPPRFSGRQFPNYSSELNVNALELEDSALYLCASSLDRDTQYFGPGTRLTVL.

This sequence joins TRBV29-1 and TRBJ1-1; tentative D call: TRBD1 (5 bases). Looked up from germline, CDR1 is SQVTM and CDR2 is ANQGSEA. The CDR3 has 12 amino acids. The CDR3 loop reads CISSGGMTEAFF. CDR3 nucleotide sequence: TGCATCTCCTCCGGGGGGATGACTGAAGCTTTCTTT.

V and J are TRBV24-1 and TRBJ1-5; 10 bases agree with TRBD1. The CDR3 consists of 16 residues. Germline trimming cut 0 bases from V and 6 bases from J; bases unmatched to any gene: 4. The V gene's germline CDR1 is KGHDR and CDR2 SFDVKD. In DNA, the CDR3 is TGTGCCACCAGTGATTTGCGGGACAGGGGCGGTCAGCCCCAGCATTTT. It codes for CATSDLRDRGGQPQHF.